These 7 T cell receptor beta chains were all obtained from the same sample, sequenced in a study of technical replicates of blood from a few donors. Produced via immunoSEQ multiplex PCR; TCRdb's table is partial and in-frame only. The data show about 100,000 clones, with more than 90% seen just once and 0.22% held by the top ten. What was sequenced was T cells isolated from PBMCs. These receptors originate from a human donor in good health.

V is TRBV11-2 and J is TRBJ2-4; 8 bases align to TRBD2. Looked up from germline, CDR1 is SGHAT and CDR2 is FQNNGV. After removal of 0 bases from V and 2 bases from J, the junction contained 15 bases not matched to a gene. This CDR3 is built from 20 residues. CDR3 coding DNA: TGTGCCAGCAGCTTAGATCGTTATGGGCTAGCGGGTCTTTCCAAAAACATTCAGTACTTC. Amino acids: CASSLDRYGLAGLSKNIQYF.

The J gene is TRBJ1-4, the V gene TRBV30; TRBD1 aligns across 8 bases. The ends lost 0 bases at V and 2 bases at J; junction bases unmatched: 8. The CDR3 has 17 amino acids. Germline CDR1 reads GTSNPN; CDR2 reads SVGIG (reference sequence). The CDR3 protein is CAWSVDRDEGTNEKLFF. As DNA, the CDR3 is TGTGCCTGGAGTGTGGACAGGGATGAGGGCACTAATGAAAAACTGTTTTTT.

The chain combines TRBV6-1 with TRBJ2-7, with TRBD1 matching 8 bases. The V gene end was trimmed by 2 bases and the J gene end by 6 bases; junction bases not matched to a gene: 6. Germline V gene sequence: CDR1 MNHNS, CDR2 SASEGT. The CDR3 is 14 amino acids. The CDR3 loop is CASSETGGGSEQYF. The CDR3, as DNA: TGTGCCAGCAGTGAAACAGGGGGAGGTTCCGAGCAGTACTTC.

The chain combines TRBV5-1 with TRBJ2-5, with D tentatively TRBD1 (6 bases). Germline V CDR1 and CDR2: SGHRS, YFSETQ. The V and J ends lost 3 bases and 3 bases respectively, with 6 bases between them. The CDR3 has 12 residues. CDR3 in amino acids: CASSYREETQYF. The CDR3 nucleotides read TGCGCCAGCAGCTACAGGGAAGAGACCCAGTACTTC.

The J gene is TRBJ2-2, the V gene TRBV10-3, with D maybe TRBD2 (6 bases). The V gene's germline CDR1 is ENHRY and CDR2 SYGVKD. Trimming took 0 bases from V and 7 from J, leaving 21 bases between them. The CDR3 runs 18 residues. This CDR3 is CAISESRFGGARGGELFF. The CDR3 region has the DNA TGTGCCATCAGTGAGTCGAGATTCGGCGGGGCCCGGGGCGGGGAGCTGTTTTTT.

The chain links TRBV5-4 to TRBJ1-2; 9 bases fit TRBD1. The V segment lost 0 bases and the J segment 7 bases; nucleotides outside the gene matches: 4. The CDR3 totals 14 residues. CDR1 is SGHNT, CDR2 YYREEE, per germline (reference sequence). Here the CDR3 DNA reads TGTGCCAGCAGCTTGGGTGGGGACAGGGTTGGCTACACCTTC. Its protein product is CASSLGGDRVGYTF.

This chain joins TRBV19 and TRBJ2-7; TRBD2 matches 8 bases. The germline CDR1 and CDR2 sequences are LNHDA and SQIVND (reference sequence). This CDR3 is 15 amino acids long. After removal of 3 bases from V and 3 bases from J, the junction contained 7 bases not matched to a gene. CDR3 sequence reads: CASSIRAGGIYEQYF. The CDR3 nucleotides read TGTGCCAGTAGTATTCGGGCGGGAGGTATCTACGAGCAGTACTTC.